The 24 T cell receptor beta chains below all came from one sample that was sequenced in a study of identifying expanded T cells in peripheral blood. Method: immunoSEQ multiplex PCR; TCRdb's copy keeps in-frame clones and lacks some. The data hold approximately 100,000 clones, with around nine tenths observed a single time. The sequenced material came from blood. Source of these receptors: a person aged 18 to 75 in good health.

This clone appeared a single time. V is TRBV11-2 and J is TRBJ2-6, with TRBD1 as a possible D gene (6 bases). Germline CDR1 is SGHAT and CDR2 is FQNNGV. This CDR3 region has 18 residues. V was clipped by 5 bases and J by 0 bases, with 17 bases between them. The DNA for the CDR3 is TGTGCCAGCAGCCGAACCGGGACACCAATCTCTGGGGCCAACGTCCTGACTTTC. This gives the protein CASSRTGTPISGANVLTF. The full variable domain, its missing parts supplied by reference TRBV11-2 and TRBJ2-6, is EAGVAQSPRYKIIEKRQSVAFWCNPISGHATLYWYQQILGQGPKLLIQFQNNGVVDDSQLPKDRFSAERLKGVDSTLKIQPAKLEDSAVYLCASSRTGTPISGANVLTFGAGSRLTVL.

This chain connects TRBV2 to TRBJ1-6; 7 nucleotides match TRBD1. V gave up 4 bases and J gave up 9 bases; unmatched junction bases: 0. The CDR3 is 12 residues long. CDR1 and CDR2 (germline): SNHLY, FYNNEI. The CDR3 here is CASSGTGSPLHF. The CDR3 DNA sequence: TGTGCCAGCAGTGGGACAGGTTCACCCCTCCACTTT.

This rearrangement joins TRBV6-5 to TRBJ2-7; no firm D call. This CDR3 comprises 13 residues. Trimming took off 5 bases at V and 6 bases at J, with 14 bases between the two ends. CDR1 and CDR2 from the germline V gene are MNHEY and SVGAGI. CDR3 in amino acids: CASSDEVTSEQYF. The CDR3 DNA follows: TGTGCCAGCAGTGATGAAGTTACCTCCGAGCAGTACTTC.

The chain joins TRBV19 to TRBJ2-2, with D perhaps matching TRBD1 (6 bases). Germline values: CDR1 LNHDA, CDR2 SQIVND (reference sequence). The V end lost 6 bases, the J end lost 4 bases, and 12 bases lay between the germline ends. CDR3 length equals 14 residues. CDR3 sequence reads: CASSPDRITGELFF. In DNA form, the CDR3 reads TGTGCCAGTAGCCCTGACAGGATCACCGGGGAGCTGTTTTTT.

This chain joins TRBV7-9 and TRBJ2-3; D could derive from TRBD1 or TRBD2 (6 bases each). V gave up 1 base and J gave up 0 bases, with 14 bases separating them. Germline V gives CDR1 SEHNR, CDR2 FQNEAQ (reference sequence). The CDR3 is 17 residues long. The CDR3 nucleotides read TGTGCCAGCAGCTTAGATTGGGGGGCTGGTAGCACAGATACGCAGTATTTT. It is translated as CASSLDWGAGSTDTQYF.

V and J are TRBV10-3 and TRBJ1-2; D gene uncertain. The germline gives CDR1 ENHRY, CDR2 SYGVKD. The CDR3 has 13 residues. The ends were cut back, 2 bases at V and 2 bases at J, with 6 bases in the middle. CDR3 sequence (DNA): TGTGCCATCAGTGAGCGGGAGAACTATGGCTACACCTTC. Protein sequence: CAISERENYGYTF.

The V gene is TRBV19, the J gene TRBJ2-3, with TRBD2 matching over 8 bases. J was trimmed by 1 base and V by 3 bases; bases with no gene match: 9. This CDR3 region has 17 residues. CDR1 is LNHDA, CDR2 SQIVND, per germline (reference sequence). CDR3 DNA sequence: TGTGCCAGTAGTATTCGGAGACTAGCGTCAGGCACAGATACGCAGTATTTT. Amino acids: CASSIRRLASGTDTQYF. The complete variable domain, with remaining parts taken from reference TRBV19 and TRBJ2-3, reads DGGITQSPKYLFRKEGQNVTLSCEQNLNHDAMYWYRQDPGQGLRLIYYSQIVNDFQKGDIAEGYSVSREKKESFPLTVTSAQKNPTAFYLCASSIRRLASGTDTQYFGPGTRLTVL.

V is TRBV5-6 and J is TRBJ1-2; D is undetermined. CDR1 SGHDT and CDR2 YYEEEE come from the germline V gene. The V end lost 3 bases, the J end lost 3 bases, and 9 bases lay between the germline ends. The length of the CDR3 is 13 residues. The DNA of the CDR3 is TGTGCCAGCAGCTCCCAGGCTCACTATGGCTACACCTTC. It translates to CASSSQAHYGYTF.

The J gene is TRBJ2-2, the V gene TRBV15, with D uncertain. Germline V gene lookup returns CDR1 LNHNV and CDR2 YYDKDF (reference sequence). CDR3 size: 15 residues. Between the trimmed V and J ends, which lost 2 bases and 6 bases, there was a span of 13 bases. In DNA form, the CDR3 reads TGTGCCACCAGCAGACTGGTAGCAGTCCCCGGGGAGCTGTTTTTT. Amino acid sequence: CATSRLVAVPGELFF.

The chain employs TRBV14 and TRBJ2-1, with a possible D match to TRBD1 (6 bases). The length of the CDR3 is 15 residues. Trimming took off 6 bases at V and 7 bases at J, with 19 bases between the two ends. Germline CDR1 is SGHDN and CDR2 is FVKESK. The CDR3 DNA reads TGTGCCAGCAGTACGAATGGACTTCAGGGGAATGAGCAGTTCTTC. Translating it yields CASSTNGLQGNEQFF.

The chain has TRBV5-1 and TRBJ1-2; the D is unclear. Per germline, CDR1 SGHRS and CDR2 YFSETQ. Trimming took 4 bases from V and 4 from J, leaving 20 bases between them. This CDR3 is 16 amino acids long. CDR3 amino acids: CASSPERGRTAYGYTF. In DNA form, the CDR3 reads TGCGCCAGCAGCCCCGAACGCGGACGGACCGCCTATGGCTACACCTTC.

The J gene is TRBJ1-5, the V gene TRBV27; D gene ambiguous. The CDR3 spans 15 residues. Germline V lookup: CDR1 MNHEY, CDR2 SMNVEV (reference sequence). Trimming pared 7 bases from V and 1 base from J, leaving 14 bases between. This CDR3 reads CASNFKLGSNQPQHF. DNA of the CDR3: TGTGCCAGCAATTTCAAACTGGGGAGCAATCAGCCCCAGCATTTT.

The V gene is TRBV2, the J gene TRBJ1-1, with D maybe TRBD1 (6 bases). V was shortened by 1 base and J by 5 bases, with 11 bases between the two germline ends. This CDR3 contains 14 residues. The germline gives CDR1 SNHLY, CDR2 FYNNEI. The CDR3 loop is CASSEVTGTTEAFF. The CDR3 nucleotides read TGTGCCAGCAGTGAAGTCACAGGGACGACTGAAGCTTTCTTT.

J is TRBJ2-5 and V is TRBV18; 11 bases are a match to TRBD2. V shed 3 bases and J 2 bases; nucleotides not matched to a gene: 2. Germline CDR1 and CDR2: KGHSH and LQKENI. This CDR3 is 15 amino acids long. This CDR3 reads CASSPRTSGQETQYF. The CDR3 nucleotides read TGTGCCAGCTCACCCAGGACTAGCGGGCAAGAGACCCAGTACTTC.

The chain is built from TRBV18 and TRBJ1-2; possibly TRBD1 for D (5 bases). The V end was cut by 1 base, the J end by 3 bases, with 15 bases between. This CDR3 spans 16 amino acids. From germline, CDR1 is KGHSH and CDR2 LQKENI. CDR3 amino acids: CASSPRPSGIDYGYTF. The CDR3 nucleotides are TGTGCCAGCTCACCACGACCCTCAGGGATTGACTATGGCTACACCTTC.

CDR3 DNA sequence: TGTGCAAGTCGCTTTATGGGTGGGGGAGATACGCAGTATTTT. It specifies CASRFMGGGDTQYF. This chain connects TRBV12-2 to TRBJ2-3. TRBV12-2 counts as a pseudogene. There are 14 residues in the CDR3.

The chain carries TRBV21-1 and TRBJ1-1. TRBV21-1 is tagged as a pseudogene. This CDR3 contains 13 residues. The CDR3 DNA sequence: TGTGCCAGCAAGTTGTATCCGAACACTGAAGCTTTCTTT. Protein sequence: CASKLYPNTEAFF.

A single count supports this clone. The rearrangement joins TRBV10-2 to TRBJ2-7; D not resolved. V shed 0 bases and J shed 4 bases, with 4 bases lying between them. The CDR3 consists of 12 residues. Germline CDR1 WSHSY, CDR2 SAAADI. This chain's CDR3 is CASSESRYEQYF. CDR3 in DNA: TGCGCCAGCAGTGAGTCTCGGTACGAGCAGTACTTC.

The rearrangement uses TRBV6-4 and TRBJ2-6, with a possible D match to TRBD1 (6 bases). The V gene lost 6 bases and the J gene lost 0 bases, with 15 bases spanning the gap. The CDR3 runs to 17 residues. Germline V CDR1 and CDR2: MRHNA, SNTAGT. CDR3 amino acids: CASSATGLSSGANVLTF. CDR3 nucleotides: TGTGCCAGCAGCGCGACAGGCCTAAGCTCTGGGGCCAACGTCCTGACTTTC.

This chain connects TRBV7-8 to TRBJ1-1; perhaps TRBD1 as D (6 bases). Germline loops: CDR1 SGHVS, CDR2 FQNEAQ. Trimming took 2 bases from V and 5 from J, leaving 12 bases between them. This CDR3 is built from 14 residues. CDR3 in amino acids: CASSLNTGLTEAFF. The DNA for the CDR3 is TGTGCCAGCAGCTTAAATACAGGGCTTACTGAAGCTTTCTTT.

The rearrangement uses TRBV6-5 and TRBJ2-5; the D call may be TRBD1 or TRBD2 (5 bases each). Germline V gene sequence: CDR1 MNHEY, CDR2 SVGAGI. V gave up 0 bases and J gave up 5 bases, with 7 bases separating them. CDR3 size: 13 residues. CDR3 sequence: CASSYSWGETQYF. The CDR3 DNA reads as TGTGCCAGCAGTTACTCTTGGGGGGAGACCCAGTACTTC.

The rearrangement uses TRBV10-3 and TRBJ2-1; D gene uncertain. This CDR3 is built from 11 residues. The germline V and J ends were trimmed by 4 bases and 9 bases, with 7 bases remaining between them. CDR1 ENHRY and CDR2 SYGVKD come from the germline V gene. The CDR3 DNA reads TGTGCCATCAGTGTAAACAGTGAGCAGTTCTTC. Residues: CAISVNSEQFF.

This clone appeared a few times. V gene TRBV6-5 combines with J gene TRBJ1-6, with D perhaps matching TRBD1 (5 bases). Germline loops: CDR1 MNHEY, CDR2 SVGAGI. Trimming took 7 bases from V and 8 from J, leaving 9 bases between them. This CDR3 is 12 amino acids long. The CDR3 spells CASTGGDSPLHF. CDR3 coding DNA: TGTGCCAGCACGGGGGGAGATTCACCCCTCCACTTT.

This sequence joins TRBV29-1 and TRBJ1-2; tentative D call: TRBD1 (6 bases). V lost 7 bases and J 7 bases, leaving 16 bases between the germline ends. This CDR3 has 12 amino acids. CDR1 is SQVTM, CDR2 ANQGSEA, per germline. CDR3 nucleotide sequence: TGCAGCGCCCCGGACAGTCGCGGTGGCTACACCTTC. It is translated as CSAPDSRGGYTF.